This entry concerns a single T cell receptor beta chain. Its antigen remains unidentified. The table came from immunoSEQ multiplex PCR; TCRdb's copy has only in-frame clones and leaves some out. The profile shows some 110,000 clones, 85% to 90% of them singletons. J lost 5 bases, V lost 7 bases, and 8 bases had no gene match. Looked up from germline, CDR1 is SGHTA and CDR2 is FQGNSA. The CDR3 length is 15 residues. This entry belongs to a study of T cell responses to AZD1222 COVID-19 vaccine. Study-level results: Of spike-specific TCRs, nearly half reportedly target regions left unmutated in variants.

The source material was peripheral blood, sampled 28 days after the second AZD1222 dose. The chain carries TRBV7-2 and TRBJ2-5; TRBD2 agrees at 12 bases. This TCR derives from an adult who received the AZD1222 COVID-19 vaccine. The CDR3 protein is CASTPGLAGRETQYF. The CDR3 coding sequence is TGTGCCAGCACCCCCGGACTAGCGGGACGGGAGACCCAGTACTTC.